The entry that follows covers one T cell receptor (beta chain) sequence. From its re-call of the 5' RACE reads, TCRdb lists each CDR3 protein once, without DNA. Its clone listing holds around 380,000 distinct CDR3 sequences. The data stem from a study of T cells expressing NK-cell markers. This CDR3 spans 15 amino acids. Germline V CDR1 and CDR2: MNHEY, SMNVEV (reference sequence). This chain uses TRBV27 with TRBJ2-5; TCRdb's D gene call, TRBD2, goes unchecked for lack of DNA. The specimen was blood T cells: a sorted CD56 or NKG2C T cell subset, CD4+ or CD8+ T cells, or bulk PBMC T cells (not recorded which). The TCR comes from a woman between 50 and 59 years old in good health. The CDR3 sequence: CASRTSGRGKETQYF.